A selection of T cell receptor beta chains follows, all from one sample in a study of identical twins. From the 5' RACE reads, TCRdb called clonotypes with MiXCR, one entry per CDR3 protein. Of approximately 500,000 distinct CDR3 sequences listed, nearly 15% were seen once; the top ten hold roughly 0.46%. Separately, the same data were catalogued under a study of yellow fever vaccine responses in identical twins.

The sequenced sample was CD4+ T cells sorted from blood. The receptors shown here come from a woman younger than 30 in good health. The conserved cysteine and the conserved F or W are not part of the CDR3 here. Each record gives: V gene, CDR3 protein.

V: TRBV12-3/TRBV12-4
CDR3: ASSLLAGVEQY

V: TRBV6-1
CDR3: ASQGGLPTDYNEQF

V: TRBV2
CDR3: ASCLPVSGGALNEQF

V: TRBV5-5
CDR3: ASSHRQGPTNEKLF

V: TRBV20-1
CDR3: SARGGQFSGANVLT

V: TRBV24-1
CDR3: ATSAGGLMADTQY

V: TRBV5-1
CDR3: ASSLGGTDSTDTQY

V: TRBV12-3/TRBV12-4
CDR3: ASRPDRVYTEAF

V: TRBV4-1
CDR3: ASSPQSRVETQY

V: TRBV28
CDR3: ASSRRRKHGYT

V: TRBV7-8
CDR3: ASSLGTSGANVLT

V: TRBV28
CDR3: ASSFLKGSYNEQF

V: TRBV5-1
CDR3: ASSLGGQAAIYGYT

V: TRBV4-2
CDR3: ASSQDFGGSNYGYT

V: TRBV20-1
CDR3: SAQGLAGSKTDTQY

V: TRBV7-6
CDR3: ASSTQENTEAF

V: TRBV11-3
CDR3: ASSPDRKDTIY

V: TRBV5-1
CDR3: ASSKRTGDYGYT

V: TRBV20-1
CDR3: SAPWGTDTQY

V: TRBV11-2
CDR3: ASSNTGRGTYEQY

V: TRBV7-9
CDR3: ASRPYGRTAEIEQY

V: TRBV4-2
CDR3: ASSQDGTSGADTQY

V: TRBV6-2/TRBV6-3
CDR3: ASSPGGRAPQETQY

V: TRBV6-1
CDR3: ASSELLRSSYNEQF

V: TRBV27
CDR3: ASRSRNTGELF

V: TRBV11-2
CDR3: ASSLEAAWSATNNEQF

V: TRBV2
CDR3: ASSGQGWGTDTQY

V: TRBV5-6
CDR3: ASSLGPTGELF

V: TRBV2
CDR3: ASSAVLYGYT

V: TRBV11-2
CDR3: ASSQLQLGETQY

V: TRBV12-1
CDR3: ASSLDQGIGETQY

V: TRBV28
CDR3: ASRAQGGLEQF

V: TRBV20-1
CDR3: SASLGGSYNEQF

V: TRBV6-2/TRBV6-3
CDR3: ASSSNRRTSGKQRSYEQY